This T cell receptor beta chain was found in a study of control samples from healthy donors and cancer patients. Data came from immunoSEQ multiplex PCR; TCRdb stores just in-frame clones and leaves some out. The repertoire consists of some 89,000 clones, with more than 70% occurring once and the leading ten covering roughly 2%. This receptor was taken from a woman in her thirties or forties in good health. Sequencing was done on a sample of blood.

The CDR3 DNA reads as TGTGCCAGCAGCAAACAAGGGGGACACGTAAATGAAAAACTGTTTTTT. Residues: CASSKQGGHVNEKLFF. The V call is TRBV9, the J call TRBJ1-4; D is possibly TRBD1 (6 bases). Germline CDR1 is SGDLS and CDR2 is YYNGEE. CDR3 size: 16 residues. Trimming removed 4 bases at V and 5 bases at J, with 18 bases between. Supplemented by reference TRBV9 and TRBJ1-4, the full variable domain reads DSGVTQTPKHLITATGQRVTLRCSPRSGDLSVYWYQQSLDQGLQFLIQYYNGEERAKGNILERFSAQQFPDLHSELNLSSLELGDSALYFCASSKQGGHVNEKLFFGSGTQLSVL.